This TCR beta chain was sequenced in a study of naive and memory T cell subsets. The beta constant-region primer was an equimolar mix of two oligonucleotides covering TRBC1 and TRBC2. Nested alpha and beta constant-region primers with the SP2 primer drove four PCR rounds on ligated cDNA. MiXCR, applied by TCRdb to the UMI-ligation and nested PCR reads, yields one record per CDR3 protein. This table holds some 83,000 distinct CDR3 sequences, 9% to 9.5% found once. This clonotype was counted only a few times. Its antigen remains unidentified. Study-wide results and limits: Each distinct alpha or beta sequence counts as one clonotype. Activation and differentiation may alter RNA-based TCR counts. Findings for naive and memory subsets could not be checked against ground truth. Over 85% of naive TCR sequences appeared only once after error correction, unlike memory subsets.

Between the trimmed V and J ends, which lost 6 bases and 1 base, there was a span of 13 bases. CDR3 size: 13 residues. The V gene's germline CDR1 is SQVTM and CDR2 ANQGSEA. The chain uses TRBV29-1 and TRBJ2-7; maybe TRBD2 (6 bases). The specimen was naive CD8+ T cells from blood. The TCR comes from a human donor in good health. The CDR3 nucleotides read TGCAGCGTCTCCGGGGGACTTTCCTACGAGCAGTACTTC. Its protein product is CSVSGGLSYEQYF.